This is a list of T cell receptor beta chains from one sample in a study of cytomegalovirus exposure and HLA in healthy donors. This table comes from immunoSEQ multiplex PCR, and its TCRdb copy is limited to in-frame clones, with some not included. The table includes about 130,000 clones, approximately 91% detected once. Sequenced input: PBMCs. Every receptor here comes from a man aged 25-40 years in good health and CMV-seronegative. Each CDR3 is given with its conserved first and last residue. The order of the fields is D gene, clone size, J gene, V gene, CDR3 protein, CDR3 DNA. The D gene is left open where the match is weak. For some rows the clone size is stated as once, few or many, or as a class when expanded; others skip it.

-	-	TRBJ2-1	TRBV29-1	CSVEGQDPTYNEQFF	TGCAGCGTTGAAGGACAGGACCCCACCTACAATGAGCAGTTCTTC
-	-	TRBJ2-5	TRBV29-1	CSGRGWEDQETQYF	TGCAGCGGACGCGGGTGGGAGGACCAAGAGACCCAGTACTTC
-	-	TRBJ1-2	TRBV18	CASSLKAANYGYTF	TGTGCCAGCTCACTAAAAGCCGCTAACTATGGCTACACCTTC
-	once	TRBJ2-3	TRBV5-1	CASSLAAGNTDTQYF	TGCGCCAGCAGCTTGGCCGCAGGGAACACAGATACGCAGTATTTT
-	-	TRBJ1-1	TRBV7-8	CASSYQTGNTEAFF	TGTGCCAGCAGCTACCAGACAGGAAACACTGAAGCTTTCTTT
-	-	TRBJ2-7	TRBV7-6	CASSLLRNSYEQYF	TGTGCCAGCAGCTTACTGCGAAACTCCTACGAGCAGTACTTC
TRBD1	-	TRBJ2-6	TRBV2	CASGDRKYSGANVLTF	TGTGCCAGCGGGGACAGAAAGTACTCTGGGGCCAACGTCCTGACTTTC
TRBD1	-	TRBJ2-3	TRBV11-3	CASSSGQGGTDTQYF	TGTGCCAGCAGCTCCGGACAGGGGGGGACAGATACGCAGTATTTT
-	few	TRBJ2-5	TRBV6-5	CASSYTPLVTQYF	TGTGCCAGCAGTTACACCCCTCTAGTTACCCAGTACTTC
-	-	TRBJ1-1	TRBV7-2	CASSLAGVTEAFF	TGTGCCAGCAGCTTAGCCGGGGTCACTGAAGCTTTCTTT
-	-	TRBJ1-2	TRBV6-6	CASSRDYGYTF	TGTGCCAGCTCGCGAGACTATGGCTACACCTTC
TRBD1	-	TRBJ2-2	TRBV15	CATSSGTGDNTGELFF	TGTGCCACCAGCTCTGGGACAGGGGATAATACCGGGGAGCTGTTTTTT
TRBD1	-	TRBJ2-1	TRBV19	CASRGRQGLNEQFF	TGTGCCAGTAGGGGCAGACAGGGTTTGAATGAGCAGTTCTTC
TRBD2	-	TRBJ2-2	TRBV2	CASSPGTTNTGELFF	TGTGCCAGCAGTCCTGGGACTACCAACACCGGGGAGCTGTTTTTT
-	-	TRBJ2-2	TRBV2	CASSPLLNTGELFF	TGTGCCAGCAGTCCCTTACTTAACACCGGGGAGCTGTTTTTT
-	-	TRBJ2-1	TRBV5-1	CASSLQFSYNEQFF	TGCGCCAGCAGCTTGCAGTTCTCCTACAATGAGCAGTTCTTC
-	-	TRBJ2-7	TRBV7-2	CASSFVAQGAYEQYF	TGTGCCAGCAGCTTCGTGGCCCAGGGCGCCTACGAGCAGTACTTC
-	-	TRBJ1-1	TRBV4-3	CASSQVGANTEAFF	TGCGCCAGCAGCCAAGTTGGGGCGAACACTGAAGCTTTCTTT
TRBD2	-	TRBJ2-1	TRBV6-4	CASASSTWGGEQFF	TGTGCCAGCGCATCGAGCACCTGGGGGGGTGAGCAGTTCTTC
-	-	TRBJ2-7	TRBV19	CASSTGGNRYEQYF	TGTGCCAGTAGTACCGGGGGAAATAGGTACGAGCAGTACTTC
-	-	TRBJ2-5	TRBV5-1	CASSLALQETQYF	TGCGCCAGCAGCTTGGCCCTCCAAGAGACCCAGTACTTC
TRBD1	-	TRBJ2-2	TRBV6-1	CASGRQGRNTGELFF	TGTGCCAGCGGACGACAGGGCCGGAACACCGGGGAGCTGTTTTTT
TRBD1	-	TRBJ2-7	TRBV18	CASSRGTVDYEQYF	TGTGCCAGCTCACGGGGGACAGTAGATTACGAGCAGTACTTC
-	-	TRBJ1-2	TRBV30	CAGRQGPVANYGYTF	TGTGCCGGTAGGCAGGGCCCAGTTGCAAACTATGGCTACACCTTC
TRBD1	-	TRBJ1-1	TRBV18	CASSPGQGLLVEAFF	TGTGCCAGCTCACCAGGACAGGGGTTACTCGTTGAAGCTTTCTTT
-	-	TRBJ2-1	TRBV5-4	CASSLTGSYNEQFF	TGTGCCAGCAGCTTGACAGGGTCCTACAATGAGCAGTTCTTC
-	-	TRBJ2-7	TRBV10-2	CASSEGVEQYF	TGCGCCAGCAGTGAGGGAGTCGAGCAGTACTTC
TRBD2	-	TRBJ2-1	TRBV9	CASSLSGSVGSEQFF	TGTGCCAGCAGCTTGAGCGGGAGCGTCGGGAGTGAGCAGTTCTTC
-	-	TRBJ2-7	TRBV29-1	CSVILGASYEQYF	TGCAGCGTGATACTAGGAGCCTCCTACGAGCAGTACTTC
-	-	TRBJ2-2	TRBV30	CAWSSKRLGGGELFF	TGTGCCTGGAGTTCAAAACGGTTGGGGGGCGGGGAGCTGTTTTTT
-	-	TRBJ1-1	TRBV19	CASDMNTEAFF	TGTGCCAGCGACATGAACACTGAAGCTTTCTTT
TRBD1	-	TRBJ2-6	TRBV27	CASSSLDRASGANVLTF	TGTGCCAGCAGTTCCCTCGACAGGGCGTCTGGGGCCAACGTCCTGACTTTC
-	-	TRBJ1-2	TRBV7-2	CASSLAVGPDYGYTF	TGTGCCAGCAGCTTAGCGGTGGGGCCGGACTATGGCTACACCTTC
-	-	TRBJ2-2	TRBV2	CASRTLVLEDGELFF	TGTGCCAGCAGAACCTTGGTACTAGAGGACGGGGAGCTGTTTTTT
-	-	TRBJ1-5	TRBV19	CASRKGDANSNQPQHF	TGTGCCAGTAGGAAGGGAGACGCTAATAGCAATCAGCCCCAGCATTTT
TRBD2	-	TRBJ2-1	TRBV7-3	CASSLTREGYNEQFF	TGTGCCAGCAGCTTAACCCGGGAGGGATACAATGAGCAGTTCTTC
-	-	TRBJ1-2	TRBV5-6	CASSLTGDGGYTF	TGTGCCAGCAGCTTGACCGGGGATGGGGGCTACACCTTC
-	-	TRBJ2-4	TRBV9	CASSVGGSPPAANIQYF	TGTGCCAGCAGCGTAGGAGGCAGCCCACCCGCGGCCAACATTCAGTACTTC
TRBD1	-	TRBJ2-5	TRBV9	CASSAGTAEETQYF	TGTGCCAGCAGCGCCGGGACAGCTGAAGAGACCCAGTACTTC